This paragraph reports one T cell receptor (beta chain). The sample is drawn from a study of radiotherapy plus CTLA-4 blockade in lung cancer. Between the trimmed V and J ends, which lost 5 bases and 2 bases, there was a span of 10 bases. This CDR3 contains 13 residues. Germline V lookup: CDR1 SEHNR, CDR2 FQNEAQ (reference sequence). The protocol was immunoSEQ multiplex PCR, while the TCRdb copy is restricted to in-frame clones and leaves out a portion. The sample contains about 25,000 clones, around 70% of which appear only once. V usage is TRBV7-9 and J usage is TRBJ2-7, with D possibly TRBD1 on 6 matching bases. This TCR came from a human donor with non-small cell lung cancer who had stable disease on radiotherapy plus ipilimumab. The sample in question was peripheral blood, obtained from a patient treated with radiotherapy plus ipilimumab. In nucleotides, the CDR3 is TGTGCCAGCAGCGGACAGCCACCCTACGAGCAGTACTTC. Translation: CASSGQPPYEQYF.